A single sample is the source of the 23 T cell receptor beta chains below, sequenced in a study of cytomegalovirus exposure and HLA in healthy donors. PCR employed 60 Vbeta and 13 Jbeta primers. The protocol was immunoSEQ multiplex PCR, while the TCRdb copy is restricted to in-frame clones and leaves out a portion. The sample yields some 97,000 clones, around 82% seen once. Sequencing was performed on PBMCs. These receptors all stem from a woman aged 50 to 60 in good health and CMV-seropositive.

The chain recombines TRBV27 with TRBJ2-7; D is possibly TRBD2 (6 bases). CDR3 length equals 20 residues. Between the trimmed V and J ends, which lost 3 bases and 4 bases, there was a span of 31 bases. Looked up from germline, CDR1 is MNHEY and CDR2 is SMNVEV (reference sequence). DNA of the CDR3: TGTGCCAGCAGTTTTCACAGGCCGGGGCTAGCGAGACCTCGGTCGTACGAGCAGTACTTC. Protein sequence: CASSFHRPGLARPRSYEQYF.

J is TRBJ1-2 and V is TRBV9; a weak D match, TRBD1 (6 bases). Germline CDR1 is SGDLS and CDR2 is YYNGEE. V was trimmed by 3 bases and J by 4 bases, leaving 13 bases between them. The CDR3 has 14 amino acids. CDR3 loop: CASSGYRDSYGYTF. CDR3 DNA sequence: TGTGCCAGCAGCGGATACAGGGATTCCTATGGCTACACCTTC.

The chain employs TRBV7-3 and TRBJ2-1, with TRBD2 matching 8 bases. J was trimmed by 4 bases and V by 5 bases; bases with no gene match: 10. Germline V gene data show CDR1 as SGHTA and CDR2 as FQGTGA. CDR3 length equals 16 residues. Written as DNA, the CDR3 is TGTGCCAGCAGCGCCCTAGTAGCGGGGTCTTACAATGAGCAGTTCTTC. This sequence encodes CASSALVAGSYNEQFF.

This clone was found a few times. V is TRBV6-5 and J is TRBJ1-1; TRBD1 might be the D (5 bases). The germline gives CDR1 MNHEY, CDR2 SVGAGI. Trimming took 0 bases from V and 0 from J, leaving 8 bases between them. This CDR3 spans 15 amino acids. In DNA form, the CDR3 reads TGTGCCAGCAGTTACTCGAGACAGATGAACACTGAAGCTTTCTTT. Translation: CASSYSRQMNTEAFF.

This chain connects TRBV6-1 to TRBJ1-5; tentative D call: TRBD1 (5 bases). Deletions cut 1 base from V and 4 bases from J, with 8 bases between. The CDR3 totals 14 residues. CDR1 is MNHNS and CDR2 is SASEGT in the germline V gene. CDR3 residues: CASSEGQLNQPQHF. The CDR3 nucleotides are TGTGCCAGCAGTGAAGGACAGCTGAATCAGCCCCAGCATTTT.

V usage is TRBV10-1 and J usage is TRBJ2-1, with D possibly TRBD2 on 5 matching bases. Germline CDR1 reads WNHNN; CDR2 reads SYGVQD (reference sequence). This CDR3 contains 19 residues. V was trimmed by 0 bases and J by 0 bases, leaving 18 bases between them. Here the CDR3 reads CASSESTVFGKSSYNEQFF. The CDR3, as DNA: TGCGCCAGCAGTGAGTCGACCGTGTTCGGGAAGAGCTCCTACAATGAGCAGTTCTTC.

The genes are TRBV29-1 and TRBJ2-7; no reliable D call. V was pared by 1 base and J by 7 bases, with 8 bases between. This CDR3 region has 11 residues. The germline V gene encodes CDR1 SQVTM and CDR2 ANQGSEA. The CDR3 DNA reads as TGCAGCGTTGAAGTGGTACGGGAGCAGTACTTC. Protein sequence: CSVEVVREQYF.

The chain employs TRBV11-1 and TRBJ1-1; no reliable D call. Germline V gene data show CDR1 as SGHAT and CDR2 as FQDESV (reference sequence). Between the trimmed V and J ends, which lost 2 bases and 11 bases, there was a span of 18 bases. This CDR3 is 14 amino acids long. CDR3 bases: TGTGCCAGCAGCTTATTGAGAACGGCTAGTGAGGCTTTCTTT. Translating gives CASSLLRTASEAFF.

The V and J genes are TRBV5-1 and TRBJ1-6; TRBD1 matches at 8 bases. The CDR3 spans 14 residues. The V gene's germline CDR1 is SGHRS and CDR2 YFSETQ. With V trimmed by 2 bases and J by 6 bases, 1 base remained unmatched. CDR3 in DNA: TGCGCCAGCAGCTTAGGACAGGGTAATTCACCCCTCCACTTT. Translating it yields CASSLGQGNSPLHF.

This clone was seen only a few times. This chain uses TRBV4-1 with TRBJ2-7, with TRBD2 matching over 10 bases. Germline loops: CDR1 MGHRA, CDR2 YSYEKL. The CDR3 covers 16 residues. With 4 bases clipped from V and 1 base from J, the junction kept 7 bases outside the gene matches. The CDR3 DNA reads TGCGCCAGCAGCCCCCTTCTAGCGGGAGTATCCTACGAGCAGTACTTC. This gives the protein CASSPLLAGVSYEQYF.

This rearrangement joins TRBV18 to TRBJ2-7; 9 positions agree with TRBD1. The CDR3 length is 16 residues. Losses at the gene ends were 6 bases for V and 5 bases for J; bases not matched to a gene: 14. Germline V lookup: CDR1 KGHSH, CDR2 LQKENI. The CDR3 DNA reads TGTGCCAGCTCTCTTGGGGAGGACAGGGGAACCCACGAGCAGTACTTC. Translating gives CASSLGEDRGTHEQYF.

The chain uses TRBV2 and TRBJ2-1; tentative D call: TRBD1 (5 bases). With 8 bases removed from V and 0 bases from J, the gap between germline ends came to 8 bases. The CDR3 extends over 13 amino acids. CDR1 is SNHLY and CDR2 is FYNNEI in the germline V gene. CDR3 in amino acids: CASQGSSYNEQFF. CDR3 coding DNA: TGTGCCAGCCAGGGTTCCTCCTACAATGAGCAGTTCTTC.

This clone has just a few counts. This chain joins TRBV6-5 and TRBJ2-3, with 12 bases aligning to TRBD2. The germline V gene encodes CDR1 MNHEY and CDR2 SVGAGI. The CDR3 length is 15 residues. Trimming cost V 7 bases and J 6 bases; bases outside gene matches: 8. The DNA of the CDR3 is TGTGCCAGCACCTCTCTAGCGGGAGGGTCTGATACGCAGTATTTT. Protein sequence: CASTSLAGGSDTQYF.

The rearrangement links TRBV5-1 to TRBJ1-1; 9 bases are shared with TRBD1. The V gene end was trimmed by 1 base and the J gene end by 1 base; junction bases not matched to a gene: 5. Germline V lookup: CDR1 SGHRS, CDR2 YFSETQ. The length of the CDR3 is 16 residues. The CDR3 sequence: CASSLTGGGGNTEAFF. CDR3 nucleotide sequence: TGCGCCAGCAGCTTGACAGGGGGCGGTGGGAACACTGAAGCTTTCTTT. The entire variable domain, with the rest obtained from reference TRBV5-1 and TRBJ1-1, is as follows: KAGVTQTPRYLIKTRGQQVTLSCSPISGHRSVSWYQQTPGQGLQFLFEYFSETQRNKGNFPGRFSGRQFSNSRSEMNVSTLELGDSALYLCASSLTGGGGNTEAFFGQGTRLTVV.

This chain links TRBV5-1 with TRBJ2-5, with D possibly matching TRBD2 (6 bases). Gene TRBJ2-7 matches the end of the DNA better, so the J call may be wrong. The CDR3 has 15 amino acids. Germline CDR1 SGHRS, CDR2 YFSETQ. CDR3 region: CASSGWRGFQYEQYF. Written as DNA, the CDR3 is TGCGCCAGCAGCGGGTGGAGGGGCTTCCAATACGAGCAGTACTTC.

The J gene is TRBJ2-7, the V gene TRBV6-6; possible D gene TRBD1, 6 bases. The V gene's germline CDR1 is MNHNY and CDR2 SVGAGI (reference sequence). The germline V and J ends were trimmed by 8 bases and 0 bases, with 11 bases remaining between them. CDR3 length: 13 amino acids. In DNA form, the CDR3 reads TGTGCCAGCGGCCACAGGGACTCCTACGAGCAGTACTTC. Translating it yields CASGHRDSYEQYF.

The rearrangement links TRBV7-3 to TRBJ2-5; 15 bases match TRBD2. From germline, CDR1 is SGHTA and CDR2 FQGTGA. The CDR3 spans 17 residues. V was pared by 4 bases and J by 5 bases, with 8 bases of the junction left unmatched. The CDR3 DNA reads TGTGCCAGCAGCTCCGGGACTAGCGGGGGGCGGGGCGAGACCCAGTACTTC. Its protein is CASSSGTSGGRGETQYF. The variable domain in full, with the rest retrieved from reference TRBV7-3 and TRBJ2-5, is GAGVSQTPSNKVTEKGKYVELRCDPISGHTALYWYRQSLGQGPEFLIYFQGTGAADDSGLPNDRFFAVRPEGSVSTLKIQRTERGDSAVYLCASSSGTSGGRGETQYFGPGTRLLVL.

This chain connects TRBV5-6 to TRBJ2-1; 10 bases line up with TRBD1. This CDR3 comprises 16 residues. J was trimmed by 1 base and V by 0 bases; bases with no gene match: 1. Germline CDR1 and CDR2: SGHDT and YYEEEE. For the CDR3, the DNA is TGTGCCAGCAGCTTGGGGGGACAGGGGTCCTACAATGAGCAGTTCTTC. The encoded protein is CASSLGGQGSYNEQFF. Using reference TRBV5-6 and TRBJ2-1 for the parts outside the CDR3, the full variable domain is DAGVTQSPTHLIKTRGQQVTLRCSPKSGHDTVSWYQQALGQGPQFIFQYYEEEERQRGNFPDRFSGHQFPNYSSELNVNALLLGDSALYLCASSLGGQGSYNEQFFGPGTRLTVL.

A single count supports this clone. CDR3 sequence: CAWSPPGGCTF. CDR3 bases: TGTGCCTGGAGTCCTCCCGGAGGGTGCACCTTC. The chain couples TRBV30 to TRBJ1-2; D uncertain. Germline V gene lookup returns CDR1 GTSNPN and CDR2 SVGIG (reference sequence). The CDR3 has 11 residues. V shed 2 bases and J shed 13 bases, with 14 bases lying between them.

Of note for this clone: The junction shows a germline mismatch at one end, possibly a read error. J is TRBJ1-2 and V is TRBV5-1; TRBD1 might be the D (5 bases). The germline V gene has CDR1 SGHRS and CDR2 YFSETQ. The CDR3 contains 17 residues. The CDR3 spells CASSFGGLAPGWYVYTF. DNA for the CDR3: TGCGCCAGCAGCTTCGGGGGGTTGGCTCCGGGCTGGTATGTCTACACCTTC.

The V and J genes are TRBV11-2 and TRBJ1-2, with 7 bases fitting TRBD1. The junction had 3 bases not matched to a gene; V was cut back by 2 bases and J by 3 bases. Germline V gives CDR1 SGHAT, CDR2 FQNNGV. This CDR3 is built from 14 residues. The CDR3 DNA reads as TGTGCCAGCAGCTTAAGGGGGCCTGACTATGGCTACACCTTC. Translated, it gives CASSLRGPDYGYTF.

V is TRBV15 and J is TRBJ1-5; 11 bases are shared with TRBD1. V lost 5 bases, J lost 6 bases, and 6 bases stayed unmatched. Germline V gene data show CDR1 as LNHNV and CDR2 as YYDKDF (reference sequence). The CDR3 runs to 15 residues. Here the CDR3 DNA reads TGTGCCACCAGCGCCGGGACAGGGGGGGTTCAGCCCCAGCATTTT. Protein sequence: CATSAGTGGVQPQHF.

The chain has TRBV18 and TRBJ1-1, with 7 bases that match TRBD1. This CDR3 is 15 amino acids long. With 3 bases clipped from V and 2 bases from J, the junction kept 6 bases outside the gene matches. Germline V gene sequence: CDR1 KGHSH, CDR2 LQKENI. The CDR3 sequence is CASSPSGQRNTEAFF. The CDR3 DNA reads TGTGCCAGCTCACCCTCGGGACAGAGAAACACTGAAGCTTTCTTT.